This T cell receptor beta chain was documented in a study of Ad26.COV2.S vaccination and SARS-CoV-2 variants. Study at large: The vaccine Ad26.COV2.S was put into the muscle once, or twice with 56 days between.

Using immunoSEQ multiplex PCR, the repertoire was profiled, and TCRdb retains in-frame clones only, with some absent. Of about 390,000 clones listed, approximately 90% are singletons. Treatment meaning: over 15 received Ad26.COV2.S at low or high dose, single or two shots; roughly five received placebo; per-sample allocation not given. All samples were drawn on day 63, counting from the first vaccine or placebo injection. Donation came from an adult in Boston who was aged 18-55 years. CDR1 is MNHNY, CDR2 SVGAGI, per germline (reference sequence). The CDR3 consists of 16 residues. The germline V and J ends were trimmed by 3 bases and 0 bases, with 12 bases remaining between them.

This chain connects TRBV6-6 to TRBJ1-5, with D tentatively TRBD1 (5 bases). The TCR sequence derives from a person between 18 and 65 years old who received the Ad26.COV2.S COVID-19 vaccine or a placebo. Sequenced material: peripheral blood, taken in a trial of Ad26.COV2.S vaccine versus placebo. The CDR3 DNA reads TGTGCCAGCAGTTATAACAGGTTAAATAGCAATCAGCCCCAGCATTTT. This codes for CASSYNRLNSNQPQHF.